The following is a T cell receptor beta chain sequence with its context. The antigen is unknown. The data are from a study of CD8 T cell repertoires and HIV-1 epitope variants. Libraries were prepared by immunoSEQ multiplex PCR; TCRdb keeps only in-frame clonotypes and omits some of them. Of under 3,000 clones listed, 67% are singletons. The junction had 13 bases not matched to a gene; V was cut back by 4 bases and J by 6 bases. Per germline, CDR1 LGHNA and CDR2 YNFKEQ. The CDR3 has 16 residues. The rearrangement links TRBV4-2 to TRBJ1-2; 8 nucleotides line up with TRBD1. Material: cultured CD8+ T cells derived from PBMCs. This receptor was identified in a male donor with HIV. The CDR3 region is CASSPNSGTGLDGYTF. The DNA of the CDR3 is TGTGCCAGCAGCCCTAACTCCGGGACAGGATTAGATGGCTACACCTTC.